A single sample gave rise to the 32 T cell receptor beta chains below, sequenced in a study of T cell responses to AZD1222 COVID-19 vaccine. Only in-frame clones appear in the TCRdb table, and some are missing; sequencing was by immunoSEQ multiplex PCR. This table holds approximately 140,000 clones, roughly nine tenths found once. Sequences were derived from peripheral blood, sampled 28 days after the second AZD1222 dose. The receptors stem from an adult who received the AZD1222 COVID-19 vaccine.

This rearrangement joins TRBV5-4 to TRBJ2-2, with 10 bases identical to TRBD2. In germline, CDR1 is SGHNT, CDR2 YYREEE (reference sequence). This CDR3 spans 15 amino acids. J lost 8 bases, V lost 4 bases, and 8 bases had no gene match. CDR3 in DNA: TGTGCCAGCAGCCTGGGGCTAGCGGGAGTTGGGGAGCTGTTTTTT. Translated, it gives CASSLGLAGVGELFF.

The chain combines TRBV5-4 with TRBJ2-1, with a possible D match to TRBD2 (6 bases). CDR3 length equals 15 residues. Trimming cost V 0 bases and J 1 base, with 8 bases left between them. From germline, CDR1 is SGHNT and CDR2 YYREEE (reference sequence). The CDR3 region is CASSLVSGSYNEQFF. For the CDR3, the DNA is TGTGCCAGCAGCTTGGTTAGCGGATCCTACAATGAGCAGTTCTTC.

V and J are TRBV5-4 and TRBJ2-2; 7 bases line up with TRBD1. CDR3 length: 14 amino acids. V lost 5 bases and J lost 4; bases outside the gene matches: 5. Germline-derived CDR1 and CDR2 are SGHNT and YYREEE (reference sequence). CDR3 nucleotides: TGTGCCAGCAGTTCCGGGACAGCCACCGGGGAGCTGTTTTTT. It codes for CASSSGTATGELFF.

The chain carries TRBV5-5 and TRBJ2-7, with a weak D call TRBD1 (5 bases). This CDR3 contains 16 residues. Germline lookup yields CDR1 SGHKS and CDR2 YYEKEE (reference sequence). The V end was cut by 4 bases, the J end by 5 bases, with 22 bases between. The CDR3 reads CASSPTAYPLKDEQYF. DNA of the CDR3: TGTGCCAGCAGCCCGACAGCCTATCCCCTCAAGGACGAGCAGTACTTC.

The rearrangement links TRBV5-1 to TRBJ2-1, with 8 bases that match TRBD2. Per germline, CDR1 SGHRS and CDR2 YFSETQ. CDR3 length: 14 residues. J was trimmed by 7 bases and V by 3 bases; bases with no gene match: 6. The chain's CDR3 is CASSSGGLDNEQFF. The CDR3 nucleotides read TGCGCCAGCAGCTCGGGGGGGCTTGATAATGAGCAGTTCTTC.

Only one count was recorded for this clone. The chain uses TRBV9 and TRBJ1-6; TRBD1 agrees at 7 bases. The CDR3 extends over 13 amino acids. Germline CDR1 is SGDLS and CDR2 is YYNGEE. V lost 2 bases, J lost 8 bases, and 1 base stayed unmatched. CDR3 protein: CASSVTGDSPLHF. CDR3 DNA: TGTGCCAGCAGCGTTACAGGGGATTCACCCCTCCACTTT. Full variable domain (rest looked up from reference TRBV9 and TRBJ1-6): DSGVTQTPKHLITATGQRVTLRCSPRSGDLSVYWYQQSLDQGLQFLIQYYNGEERAKGNILERFSAQQFPDLHSELNLSSLELGDSALYFCASSVTGDSPLHFGNGTRLTVT.

This clone was picked up one time. V gene TRBV25-1 combines with J gene TRBJ2-1; D is perhaps TRBD2 (5 bases). V was clipped by 3 bases and J by 0 bases, with 12 bases between them. The CDR3 spans 16 residues. Germline V gene lookup returns CDR1 MGHDK and CDR2 SYGVNS. CDR3 DNA: TGTGCCAGCAGTGATTTAGGAGGAGGCTCCTACAATGAGCAGTTCTTC. Protein sequence: CASSDLGGGSYNEQFF.

The chain joins TRBV4-3 to TRBJ2-2; D might be TRBD1 or TRBD2, each matching 6 bases. The germline V gene has CDR1 LGHNA and CDR2 YSLEER. The V and J ends lost 1 base and 4 bases respectively, with 13 bases between them. The CDR3 spans 16 residues. CDR3 sequence reads: CASSQVRGPGTGELFF. The CDR3 nucleotides read TGCGCCAGCAGCCAAGTCCGGGGGCCGGGCACCGGGGAGCTGTTTTTT.

The CDR3 protein is CASSSASRGNTDTQYF. In DNA, the CDR3 is TGTGCCAGCAGTTCTGCCTCTCGGGGAAACACAGATACGCAGTATTTT. This chain uses TRBV6-2 or TRBV6-3 with TRBJ2-3; D perhaps matches TRBD2 (5 bases). Trimming shortened V by 4 bases and J by 2 bases, and 16 bases separated the two germline ends. The CDR3 consists of 16 residues. Germline CDR1 MNHEY, CDR2 SVGEGT.

The chain uses TRBV7-9 and TRBJ1-6; D unresolved. Germline V gene data show CDR1 as SEHNR and CDR2 as FQNEAQ (reference sequence). Trimming pared 4 bases from V and 7 bases from J, leaving 17 bases between. This CDR3 has 16 amino acids. The CDR3 protein is CASSSSDTAWNSPLHF. The CDR3 DNA follows: TGTGCCAGCAGCTCATCAGATACCGCATGGAATTCACCCCTCCACTTT.

In this sample, this clone turned up once. This chain links TRBV27 with TRBJ2-7, with 8 positions matching TRBD1. Germline V gene lookup returns CDR1 MNHEY and CDR2 SMNVEV (reference sequence). J gave up 6 bases and V 3 bases, and 13 bases lay outside the gene matches. The CDR3 covers 16 residues. DNA of the CDR3: TGTGCCAGCAGTTTTAGAGTTGCGACAGGGGCCTCCGAGCAGTACTTC. Protein product: CASSFRVATGASEQYF.

CDR3 protein: CASSQKGRKTDTQYF. In DNA form, the CDR3 reads TGTGCCAGCAGCCAAAAGGGCCGGAAAACAGATACGCAGTATTTT. V gene TRBV3-1 (or the pseudogene TRBV3-2) combines with J gene TRBJ2-3; D not resolved. The CDR3 extends over 15 amino acids. Between the trimmed V and J ends, which lost 2 bases and 3 bases, there was a span of 12 bases. Germline CDR1 is LGHDT and CDR2 is YNNKEL (reference sequence).

The chain links TRBV7-8 to TRBJ2-1, with TRBD1 as a possible D gene (6 bases). Germline CDR1 and CDR2: SGHVS and FQNEAQ. The germline V and J ends were trimmed by 5 bases and 3 bases, with 8 bases remaining between them. The CDR3 length is 13 residues. CDR3 amino acids: CASSHRDYNEQFF. The CDR3 bases are TGTGCCAGCAGCCACAGGGACTACAATGAGCAGTTCTTC. The entire variable domain, with the rest obtained from reference TRBV7-8 and TRBJ2-1, is as follows: GAGVSQSPRYKVAKRGQDVALRCDPISGHVSLFWYQQALGQGPEFLTYFQNEAQLDKSGLPSDRFFAERPEGSVSTLKIQRTQQEDSAVYLCASSHRDYNEQFFGPGTRLTVL.

The chain is built from TRBV5-4 and TRBJ1-1; 10 bases match TRBD1. Trimming removed 2 bases from V and 1 base from J; junction bases left unmatched: 2. The CDR3 loop spans 15 amino acids. Per the germline V gene, CDR1 is SGHNT and CDR2 is YYREEE (reference sequence). CDR3 in amino acids: CASSLRDRGNTEAFF. CDR3 sequence (DNA): TGTGCCAGCAGCTTAAGGGACAGGGGGAACACTGAAGCTTTCTTT. Full variable domain (missing parts from reference TRBV5-4 and TRBJ1-1): ETGVTQSPTHLIKTRGQQVTLRCSSQSGHNTVSWYQQALGQGPQFIFQYYREEENGRGNFPPRFSGLQFPNYSSELNVNALELDDSALYLCASSLRDRGNTEAFFGQGTRLTVV.

The chain combines TRBV14 with TRBJ1-3; possible D gene TRBD1, 6 bases. This CDR3 is built from 15 residues. Germline CDR1 reads SGHDN; CDR2 reads FVKESK. Deletions cut 1 base from V and 3 bases from J, with 10 bases between. The CDR3 is CASSQGPGDGNTIYF. CDR3 DNA sequence: TGTGCCAGCAGCCAAGGTCCAGGGGATGGAAACACCATATATTTT.

This chain connects TRBV6-2 or TRBV6-3 to TRBJ2-7; no reliable D call. V shed 0 bases and J shed 7 bases, with 19 bases lying between them. The CDR3 is 16 residues long. Germline values: CDR1 MNHEY, CDR2 SVGEGT. The CDR3 DNA reads TGTGCCAGCAGTTACTCCTCGGCGTCCGGAATACGGGAGCAGTACTTC. It encodes CASSYSSASGIREQYF.

The chain couples TRBV7-9 to TRBJ2-2; D perhaps matches TRBD1 (7 bases). The CDR3 is 15 amino acids. Germline values: CDR1 SEHNR, CDR2 FQNEAQ (reference sequence). The germline V and J ends were trimmed by 5 bases and 4 bases, with 14 bases remaining between them. CDR3 protein: CASSNRQGGTGELFF. CDR3 nucleotides: TGTGCCAGCAGCAACAGACAGGGAGGCACCGGGGAGCTGTTTTTT.

The gene calls are TRBV5-1 and TRBJ2-3, with TRBD2 matching over 8 bases. The CDR3 has 14 amino acids. J lost 5 bases, V lost 7 bases, and 9 bases had no gene match. The germline gives CDR1 SGHRS, CDR2 YFSETQ. CDR3 coding DNA: TGCGCCAGCGGACTCCGGGGGGGATTAGATACGCAGTATTTT. Translation gives CASGLRGGLDTQYF.

This clone was counted only a few times. The rearrangement uses TRBV5-1 and TRBJ2-7; a weak D match, TRBD2 (6 bases). The V end lost 4 bases, the J end lost 2 bases, and 19 bases lay between the germline ends. The CDR3 loop spans 16 amino acids. Germline V gene sequence: CDR1 SGHRS, CDR2 YFSETQ. CDR3 nucleotides: TGCGCCAGCAGCCCAGGTCCTATAGGAGGGGCCTACGAGCAGTACTTC. Translating gives CASSPGPIGGAYEQYF.

This chain joins TRBV5-1 and TRBJ1-3, with unresolved D. Germline V gene data show CDR1 as SGHRS and CDR2 as YFSETQ. The CDR3 spans 14 residues. Trimming stripped 3 bases from V and 1 base from J, with 8 bases between. This chain's CDR3 is CASSSYASGNTIYF. The CDR3 DNA is TGCGCCAGCAGCTCCTACGCGTCTGGAAACACCATATATTTT. The entire variable domain, with the rest obtained from reference TRBV5-1 and TRBJ1-3, is as follows: KAGVTQTPRYLIKTRGQQVTLSCSPISGHRSVSWYQQTPGQGLQFLFEYFSETQRNKGNFPGRFSGRQFSNSRSEMNVSTLELGDSALYLCASSSYASGNTIYFGEGSWLTVV.

This chain links TRBV7-9 with TRBJ2-4; 7 bases map to TRBD1. CDR3 size: 16 residues. Trimming cost V 4 bases and J 10 bases; bases outside gene matches: 16. Germline V lookup: CDR1 SEHNR, CDR2 FQNEAQ (reference sequence). The DNA of the CDR3 is TGTGCCAGCAGCTCCACCTCCCCGACAGGGCCAATTATTCAGTACTTC. Its protein is CASSSTSPTGPIIQYF.

The chain uses TRBV7-9 and TRBJ1-1; D is unresolved. This CDR3 comprises 15 residues. The germline CDR1 and CDR2 sequences are SEHNR and FQNEAQ (reference sequence). Trimming stripped 5 bases from V and 6 bases from J, with 19 bases between. The CDR3 DNA sequence: TGTGCCAGCAGCCTAACCGCCGGGGATGCCGCTGAAGCTTTCTTT. Translated: CASSLTAGDAAEAFF.

The chain links TRBV14 to TRBJ2-7; D is unresolved. This CDR3 spans 15 amino acids. V lost 3 bases, J lost 3 bases, and 15 bases lay in between. Germline CDR1 reads SGHDN; CDR2 reads FVKESK. CDR3 sequence reads: CASSHIRVGIYEQYF. The CDR3 DNA follows: TGTGCCAGCAGCCATATCCGGGTGGGAATCTACGAGCAGTACTTC.

The chain uses TRBV18 and TRBJ2-3; 8 bases map to TRBD2. The CDR3 spans 16 residues. Germline CDR1 and CDR2: KGHSH and LQKENI. V was pared by 2 bases and J by 2 bases, with 6 bases of the junction left unmatched. The CDR3 DNA sequence: TGTGCCAGCTCACCAACACTAGCGGACGCCACAGATACGCAGTATTTT. Protein product: CASSPTLADATDTQYF.

The genes are TRBV7-9 and TRBJ1-2, with D uncertain. The length of the CDR3 is 13 residues. Germline CDR1 is SEHNR and CDR2 is FQNEAQ (reference sequence). The germline V and J ends were trimmed by 5 bases and 7 bases, with 14 bases remaining between them. The CDR3 coding sequence is TGTGCCAGCAGCCCGCCGGGTGAGACTGGCTACACCTTC. Its protein is CASSPPGETGYTF. Variable domain in full (rest from reference TRBV7-9 and TRBJ1-2): DTGVSQNPRHKITKRGQNVTFRCDPISEHNRLYWYRQTLGQGPEFLTYFQNEAQLEKSRLLSDRFSAERPKGSFSTLEIQRTEQGDSAMYLCASSPPGETGYTFGSGTRLTVV.

The rearrangement uses TRBV13 and TRBJ1-1; D might be TRBD1 (5 bases). Trimming left V 7 bases short and J 4 bases short, with 25 bases between. Germline lookup yields CDR1 PRHDT and CDR2 FYEKMQ (reference sequence). This CDR3 spans 17 amino acids. CDR3 sequence reads: CASTRVGGPKSGTEAFF. The DNA for the CDR3 is TGTGCCAGCACCCGAGTGGGGGGACCCAAAAGCGGCACTGAAGCTTTCTTT.

The count of this clone is one. This chain joins TRBV10-3 and TRBJ2-5, with a possible D match to TRBD1 (5 bases). The CDR3 is 12 amino acids. V was cut by 8 bases and J by 5 bases, with 12 bases left in between. CDR1 ENHRY and CDR2 SYGVKD come from the germline V gene. In DNA, the CDR3 is TGTGCCATCGGGGCAGTCCTCGAGACCCAGTACTTC. This codes for CAIGAVLETQYF.

DNA of the CDR3: TGCGCCAGCAGCCAGACTAGGACGGAAGACTATGGCTACACCTTC. Translated, it gives CASSQTRTEDYGYTF. This chain links TRBV4-3 with TRBJ1-2; D gene ambiguous. The V gene lost 3 bases and the J gene lost 3 bases, with 14 bases spanning the gap. Germline CDR1 reads LGHNA; CDR2 reads YSLEER. The CDR3 has 15 amino acids.

V gene TRBV20-1 combines with J gene TRBJ1-1; D gene unclear. The CDR3 is 11 amino acids. CDR1 and CDR2 from the germline V gene are DFQATT and SNEGSKA (reference sequence). Trimming shortened V by 2 bases and J by 2 bases, and 3 bases separated the two germline ends. CDR3 in amino acids: CSARRNTEAFF. The CDR3 nucleotides read TGCAGTGCTAGAAGAAACACTGAAGCTTTCTTT.

The genes are TRBV19 and TRBJ2-3; possibly TRBD2 for D (6 bases). CDR3 length: 16 amino acids. The germline V gene has CDR1 LNHDA and CDR2 SQIVND (reference sequence). V was pared by 3 bases and J by 5 bases, with 18 bases between. The CDR3 spells CASSIRREPGVDTQYF. The CDR3 region has the DNA TGTGCCAGTAGTATTCGAAGGGAGCCGGGGGTAGATACGCAGTATTTT.

This chain links TRBV3-1 (or the pseudogene TRBV3-2) with TRBJ2-1; 7 bases map to TRBD2. CDR3 length: 18 amino acids. V lost 4 bases, J lost 8 bases, and 20 bases stayed unmatched. In germline, CDR1 is LGHDT, CDR2 YNNKEL (reference sequence). CDR3 amino acids: CASSRPAPFAGEEDEQFF. CDR3 DNA sequence: TGTGCCAGCAGCCGTCCCGCACCCTTTGCGGGAGAGGAGGATGAGCAGTTCTTC.

This chain uses TRBV23-1 with TRBJ2-1; 9 positions match TRBD1. TRBV23-1 is marked as an open reading frame, function uncertain. Germline trimming cut 6 bases from V and 8 bases from J; bases unmatched to any gene: 20. The CDR3 is 18 amino acids. In DNA, the CDR3 is TGCGCCAGCAGCCTAAAAAATCGACCGGGACAGGGTATCGATGAGCAGTTCTTC. It specifies CASSLKNRPGQGIDEQFF.